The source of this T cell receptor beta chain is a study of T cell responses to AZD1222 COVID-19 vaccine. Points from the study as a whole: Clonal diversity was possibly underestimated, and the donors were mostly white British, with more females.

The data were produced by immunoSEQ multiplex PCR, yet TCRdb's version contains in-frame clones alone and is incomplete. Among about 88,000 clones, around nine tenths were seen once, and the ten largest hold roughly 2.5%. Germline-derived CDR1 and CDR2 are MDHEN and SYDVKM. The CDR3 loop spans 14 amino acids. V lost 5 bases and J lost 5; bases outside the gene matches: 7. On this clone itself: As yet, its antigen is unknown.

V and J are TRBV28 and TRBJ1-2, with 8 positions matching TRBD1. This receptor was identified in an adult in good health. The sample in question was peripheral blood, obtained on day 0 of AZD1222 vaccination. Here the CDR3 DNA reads TGTGCCAGCAGTCCCCAGGGGGCAGGGTATGGCTACACCTTC. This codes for CASSPQGAGYGYTF.